Included here is one TCR beta chain sequence, with context. Its antigen target is currently unknown. Nothing much larger sits one base from this clone, and base qualities are not available. This sample was included in a study of blood T cell repertoires in COVID-19 (dated by TCRdb to about 2020). About the study as a whole: Samples from collaborators originated in the United States, Italy and Spain and spanned both the acute and convalescent phases of COVID-19. The material from the prospective study consisted of cDNA or gDNA derived from T cells, B-cell-depleted T cells, or PBMCs. Subjects who had been exposed to COVID-19, were actively infected with it, or had recovered from it provided the deeply sampled blood TCRbeta repertoires that made up the dataset. The repertoires were made available in a free public database intended to serve as a resource for research on the immune response to SARS-CoV-2. The samples were drawn from the first 160 participants of the ongoing ImmuneRACE study and from 950 to 1,500 subjects provided by 6 global collaborators. Sample metadata almost always included a de-identified subject ID, COVID-19 status, age in years and sex. Where available, HLA class I and class II types were obtained from metadata supplied by the sample provider rather than from assay-based typing. General study outcomes and caveats: The quantity of clinical and demographic metadata differed by source and by participant and was supplied without curation.

TCRbeta CDR3 regions were amplified from genomic DNA by means of the immunoSEQ Assay, a bias-controlled multiplex PCR. On the authors' methods: The number of nucleated cells in each sample was estimated by amplification of reference gene primers within the assay. To quantify the absolute abundance of each unique TCRbeta CDR3 rearrangement, sequence reads were collapsed and filtered. For each sample, productive Simpson clonality was calculated by taking the square root of Simpson's diversity index across productive rearrangements. TCRdb obtained this table from immuneACCESS and retained in-frame rearrangements with V and J assigned. These tables miss some clones; where compared with another copy, unresolved V genes account for less than half of the shortfall, and the remainder is unexplained. The DNA was the basis for D and trimming; V, J and clone size are from that table. Here the sample has some 200,000 clones; around nine tenths occur a single time. The ten largest clones capture roughly a fifth of the sample.

V lost 4 bases and J lost 2 bases, and the count of bases not matched to a germline gene is 10. CDR1 and CDR2 were assigned from the germline V gene (reference sequence) as SGHNT and YYREEE. The CDR3, cysteine through phenylalanine, is 17 amino acids long. Only CDR3 DNA is held: 51 bases, read in frame from base 1. Each collaborating institution followed its own protocols to collect whole blood in K2EDTA tubes. For TCRbeta analysis, collaborators shipped samples in one of three forms: frozen whole blood, isolated PBMCs, or DNA extracted from either of those sample types. The specimen was peripheral blood. The receptor comes from a man between 60 and 75 years old with active or convalescent COVID-19. The sequence links TRBV5-4 to TRBJ2-7; the central 12 bases match TRBD2. Here is the DNA: TGTGCCAGCAGCCCCGCCACTAGCGGGGGGCTCGCCTACGAGCAGTACTTC. It translates to CASSPATSGGLAYEQYF.